This T cell receptor (beta chain) appears in the sequencing data of a study of blood T cell repertoires in COVID-19. Some clones are missing from TCRdb's copy, which holds only in-frame ones; the method was immunoSEQ multiplex PCR. Of roughly 62,000 clones detected, more than 75% appear once; the ten largest clones hold more than 1%. Per germline, CDR1 SGHRS and CDR2 YFSETQ. V gave up 0 bases and J gave up 8 bases, with 9 bases separating them. The length of the CDR3 is 13 residues. The sequence derives from a man between 70 and 80 years old with acute or convalescent COVID-19. V and J are TRBV5-1 and TRBJ1-5, with D maybe TRBD1 (5 bases). Sequencing was carried out using peripheral blood. CDR3 region: CASSLGGGEPQHF. The CDR3 DNA follows: TGCGCCAGCAGCTTGGGGGGCGGGGAGCCCCAGCATTTT.